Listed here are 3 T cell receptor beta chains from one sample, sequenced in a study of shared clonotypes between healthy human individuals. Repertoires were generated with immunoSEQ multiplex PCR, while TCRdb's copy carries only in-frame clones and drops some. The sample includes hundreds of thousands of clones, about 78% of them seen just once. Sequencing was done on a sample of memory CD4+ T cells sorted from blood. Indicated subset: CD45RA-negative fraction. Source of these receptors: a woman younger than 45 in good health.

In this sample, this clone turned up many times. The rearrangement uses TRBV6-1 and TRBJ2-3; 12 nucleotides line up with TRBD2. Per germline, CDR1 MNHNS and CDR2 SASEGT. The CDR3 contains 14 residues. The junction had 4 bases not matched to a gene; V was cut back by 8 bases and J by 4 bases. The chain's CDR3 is CASRLAGGSDTQYF. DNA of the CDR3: TGTGCCAGCCGGCTAGCGGGAGGGTCAGATACGCAGTATTTT.

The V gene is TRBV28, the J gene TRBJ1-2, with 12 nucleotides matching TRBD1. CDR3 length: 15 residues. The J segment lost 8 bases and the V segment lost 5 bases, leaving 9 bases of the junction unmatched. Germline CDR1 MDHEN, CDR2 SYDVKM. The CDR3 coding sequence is TGTGCCAGCAGTCCTGGGGACAGGGGGCTTCGGGGCTACACCTTC. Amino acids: CASSPGDRGLRGYTF.

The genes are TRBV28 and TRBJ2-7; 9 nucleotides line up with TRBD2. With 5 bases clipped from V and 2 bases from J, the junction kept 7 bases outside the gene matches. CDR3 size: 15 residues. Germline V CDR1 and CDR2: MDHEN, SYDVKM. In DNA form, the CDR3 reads TGTGCCAGCAGTACCTCTAGCGGGGCCACCTACGAGCAGTACTTC. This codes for CASSTSSGATYEQYF.